This TCR beta chain stems from a study of blood T cell repertoires in COVID-19. In the study overall: The United States, Italy and Spain supplied acute and convalescent COVID-19 samples. PBMCs, B-cell-depleted T cells, or T cells provided the cDNA or gDNA that made up the material.

Methods used by the authors: Using reference gene primer amplification, nucleated cell counts were estimated. This table comes from immunoSEQ multiplex PCR, and its TCRdb copy is limited to in-frame clones, with some not included. That table supplies the V and J calls and clone size; D and trimming were determined from the DNA. The table lists some 260,000 clones, roughly 87% of them singletons, with more than 0.55% in the top ten. Trimming removed 0 bases from V and 6 bases from J, with 10 bases in between. The CDR3 is 14 residues long. Germline CDR1 and CDR2: SGHRS and YFSETQ. Material for sequencing was peripheral blood. This clonotype originated in a human donor in a cohort sampled during active COVID-19. V is TRBV5-1 and J is TRBJ2-1; D ambiguous. Here the CDR3 DNA reads TGCGCCAGCAGCTTGGACTCTTCCCCCAATGAGCAGTTCTTC. Its protein is CASSLDSSPNEQFF.